The TCR beta chain under discussion was sequenced for a study of T cell responses to AZD1222 COVID-19 vaccine. Points from the study as a whole: Increased Spike-specific TCR breadth and depth were observed after two AZD1222 doses. CD4 TCRs covered the whole spike, strongest at regions 160-218 and 743-854. Recipients of AZD1222 seropositive at baseline numbered only 5 or 6. The study sampled repertoires only after the peak T cell response.

V trimming: 5 bases; J trimming: 10 bases; junction bases outside the gene matches: 10. The CDR3 has 16 amino acids. Germline V gene data show CDR1 as SGHTA and CDR2 as FQGNSA. Comments on this clone: Its antigen is as yet unknown.

Libraries were prepared by immunoSEQ multiplex PCR; TCRdb keeps only in-frame clonotypes and omits some of them. The repertoire holds 100,000 to 150,000 clones, with more than 75% as singletons. This chain connects TRBV7-2 to TRBJ2-3; 15 bases match TRBD2. The TCR was taken from an adult in good health. Specimen: peripheral blood, collected on day 0 of AZD1222 vaccination. The chain's CDR3 is CASSPPGLAGGQAQYF. Written as DNA, the CDR3 is TGTGCCAGCAGCCCGCCTGGACTAGCGGGGGGGCAAGCGCAGTATTTT.